Shown below are 26 T cell receptor beta chains from a single sample sequenced in a study of cytomegalovirus exposure and HLA in healthy donors. Use of 60 Vbeta and 13 Jbeta primers characterized the PCR. Sequenced by immunoSEQ multiplex PCR; TCRdb stores in-frame clones only, minus some. The repertoire includes around 190,000 clones, roughly 79% of them detected once, and approximately 2% sits in the top ten. Specimen: PBMCs. The source of these receptors is a man aged 25 to 45 in good health and CMV-seronegative.

The V gene is TRBV7-2, the J gene TRBJ2-2; 10 bases map to TRBD2. CDR3 length equals 15 residues. The trim removed 5 bases at V and 4 bases at J, leaving 4 bases unmatched. Germline values: CDR1 SGHTA, CDR2 FQGNSA. The CDR3 sequence: CASSISGRSTGELFF. The DNA for the CDR3 is TGTGCCAGCAGCATTAGCGGGAGGAGCACCGGGGAGCTGTTTTTT.

The V and J genes are TRBV7-9 and TRBJ1-4, with TRBD1 as a possible D gene (6 bases). Germline V gene lookup returns CDR1 SEHNR and CDR2 FQNEAQ (reference sequence). Trimming shortened V by 6 bases and J by 3 bases, and 14 bases separated the two germline ends. This CDR3 has 15 amino acids. CDR3 in DNA: TGTGCCAGCAGGGATATTGGGGGCTCTAATGAAAAACTGTTTTTT. Translated: CASRDIGGSNEKLFF.

The chain uses TRBV30 and TRBJ1-5, with TRBD1 identical over 7 bases. This CDR3 comprises 15 residues. The V segment lost 3 bases and the J segment 2 bases; nucleotides outside the gene matches: 7. Per the germline V gene, CDR1 is GTSNPN and CDR2 is SVGIG (reference sequence). The DNA for the CDR3 is TGTGCCTGGAGGCAGGGGGTGGTAGGCAATCAGCCCCAGCATTTT. Protein product: CAWRQGVVGNQPQHF.

This clone was seen a handful of times. This rearrangement joins TRBV2 to TRBJ2-7; TRBD1 matches at 8 bases. V lost 2 bases to trimming and J lost 3 bases; unmatched junction nucleotides: 3. Germline values: CDR1 SNHLY, CDR2 FYNNEI. This CDR3 is 14 amino acids long. In nucleotides, the CDR3 is TGTGCCAGCAGTGAACAGGGGGCCAACTACGAGCAGTACTTC. This sequence encodes CASSEQGANYEQYF.

The chain recombines TRBV9 with TRBJ2-3; possible D gene TRBD2, 6 bases. Trimming removed 0 bases from V and 2 bases from J, with 13 bases in between. The CDR3 consists of 16 residues. Germline V gene sequence: CDR1 SGDLS, CDR2 YYNGEE. CDR3 DNA: TGTGCCAGCAGCGTAGAAGCGGAGGGTCTCACAGATACGCAGTATTTT. Translated, it gives CASSVEAEGLTDTQYF.

The chain links TRBV5-1 to TRBJ2-5; D unresolved. The CDR3 is 15 residues long. V was pared by 0 bases and J by 4 bases, with 13 bases between. Germline assignment: CDR1 SGHRS and CDR2 YFSETQ. CDR3 amino acids: CASSLADGFSETQYF. As DNA, the CDR3 is TGCGCCAGCAGCTTGGCCGACGGGTTTTCAGAGACCCAGTACTTC.

This sequence joins TRBV11-3 and TRBJ2-2; no clear D. The CDR3 runs 13 residues. From germline, CDR1 is SGHNT and CDR2 YENEEA. V lost 5 bases and J lost 1, with 5 bases in between. The DNA of the CDR3 is TGTGCCAGCAGCGCAGAGAACACCGGGGAGCTGTTTTTT. Protein sequence: CASSAENTGELFF.

The rearrangement uses TRBV5-5 and TRBJ1-5, with D possibly matching TRBD1 (5 bases). Trimming took 0 bases from V and 8 from J, leaving 15 bases between them. Germline V lookup: CDR1 SGHKS, CDR2 YYEKEE (reference sequence). The CDR3 is 15 amino acids. The CDR3 protein is CASSLADNGGEPQHF. The CDR3 nucleotides are TGTGCCAGCAGCTTGGCCGACAACGGGGGAGAGCCCCAGCATTTT.

CDR3 amino acids: CASSPATGGVQRGYTF. CDR3 nucleotide sequence: TGTGCCAGCTCACCCGCTACAGGGGGCGTTCAGCGTGGCTACACCTTC. V is TRBV18 and J is TRBJ1-2; 9 nucleotides line up with TRBD1. The CDR3 is made up of 16 amino acids. Germline V gene sequence: CDR1 KGHSH, CDR2 LQKENI. V lost 3 bases to trimming and J lost 7 bases; unmatched junction nucleotides: 12.

In its sample, this clone was seen a few times. This chain connects TRBV5-1 to TRBJ2-3; 8 bases align to TRBD2. With 0 bases clipped from V and 4 bases from J, the junction kept 4 bases outside the gene matches. The germline gives CDR1 SGHRS, CDR2 YFSETQ. The CDR3 totals 15 residues. CDR3 sequence reads: CASSLEAGAADTQYF. CDR3 in DNA: TGCGCCAGCAGCTTGGAAGCGGGAGCGGCAGATACGCAGTATTTT.

A few counts support this clone. The chain recombines TRBV5-1 with TRBJ2-1, with TRBD2 matching over 8 bases. Per germline, CDR1 SGHRS and CDR2 YFSETQ. The CDR3 consists of 16 residues. Trimming took 4 bases from V and 4 from J; bases not matched to a gene: 10. For the CDR3, the DNA is TGCGCCAGCAGCGTAGCGGGACTCCAAAGTTACAATGAGCAGTTCTTC. It codes for CASSVAGLQSYNEQFF.

The chain joins TRBV14 to TRBJ2-3, with D possibly being TRBD1 (6 bases). CDR1 and CDR2 (germline): SGHDN, FVKESK. Trimming cost V 4 bases and J 2 bases, with 16 bases left between them. The CDR3 is 16 amino acids. The CDR3, as DNA: TGTGCCAGCAGCCCCCGACAGGTCAGGGTCACAGATACGCAGTATTTT. Protein: CASSPRQVRVTDTQYF.

J is TRBJ2-5 and V is TRBV27, with TRBD1 matching over 10 bases. The closer fit of TRBJ2-7 to the DNA end suggests the J call may be wrong. Looked up from germline, CDR1 is MNHEY and CDR2 is SMNVEV (reference sequence). The CDR3 has 15 residues. CDR3 amino acids: CASSFRGQGSYEQYF. CDR3 nucleotide sequence: TGTGCCAGCAGTTTTAGGGGACAGGGGTCGTACGAGCAGTACTTC.

J is TRBJ1-2 and V is TRBV5-6; D uncertain. Germline assignment: CDR1 SGHDT and CDR2 YYEEEE. The CDR3 runs to 11 residues. V lost 5 bases and J 8 bases, leaving 10 bases between the germline ends. The CDR3 DNA reads as TGTGCCAGCAGGGAAACCGGGGGCTACACCTTC. It is translated as CASRETGGYTF.

V gene TRBV29-1 combines with J gene TRBJ2-7; 11 nucleotides line up with TRBD1. The CDR3 runs to 14 residues. Germline V CDR1 and CDR2: SQVTM, ANQGSEA. J was trimmed by 2 bases and V by 4 bases; bases with no gene match: 4. The CDR3 DNA reads as TGCAGCGTTGGGGGACAGGGGGTAGCCTACGAGCAGTACTTC. Protein product: CSVGGQGVAYEQYF.

This clone turned up a few times. This rearrangement joins TRBV7-8 to TRBJ2-7; D call uncertain. The CDR3 consists of 16 residues. Germline values: CDR1 SGHVS, CDR2 FQNEAQ. Trimming took 5 bases from V and 2 from J, leaving 19 bases between them. In DNA, the CDR3 is TGTGCCAGCAGCCCCTCTGAGGTACTCCTAACCTACGAGCAGTACTTC. Amino acid sequence: CASSPSEVLLTYEQYF.

The CDR3 nucleotides are TGTGCCAGCAGCTTAGTATCGGGAGGGCAGGGCGAGCAGTACTTC. Protein sequence: CASSLVSGGQGEQYF. The V call is TRBV11-2, the J call TRBJ2-7, with 8 bases that match TRBD2. Trimming at V came to 1 base and at J to 6 bases, leaving 8 bases not matched to a gene. The length of the CDR3 is 15 residues. Looked up from germline, CDR1 is SGHAT and CDR2 is FQNNGV.

The chain uses TRBV28 and TRBJ1-4; possible D gene TRBD1, 6 bases. V shed 6 bases and J shed 4 bases, with 12 bases lying between them. Germline CDR1 and CDR2: MDHEN and SYDVKM. The CDR3 covers 14 residues. Written as DNA, the CDR3 is TGTGCCAGCAGGATACAGGGCTATAATGAAAAACTGTTTTTT. Amino acids: CASRIQGYNEKLFF.

The chain employs TRBV5-1 and TRBJ2-3; D remains unclear. The germline CDR1 and CDR2 sequences are SGHRS and YFSETQ. Trimming removed 4 bases from V and 0 bases from J, with 15 bases in between. CDR3 length: 16 amino acids. The CDR3: CASSLGNSKSTDTQYF. The CDR3 DNA reads TGCGCCAGCAGCCTAGGCAACTCAAAGAGCACAGATACGCAGTATTTT. Full variable domain (outside the CDR3, taken from reference TRBV5-1 and TRBJ2-3): KAGVTQTPRYLIKTRGQQVTLSCSPISGHRSVSWYQQTPGQGLQFLFEYFSETQRNKGNFPGRFSGRQFSNSRSEMNVSTLELGDSALYLCASSLGNSKSTDTQYFGPGTRLTVL.

The chain has TRBV6-5 and TRBJ2-7; D gene uncertain. The CDR3 spans 16 residues. Trimming took off 1 base at V and 3 bases at J, with 16 bases between the two ends. CDR1 and CDR2 (germline): MNHEY, SVGAGI. CDR3 loop: CASSYLQTNLDYEQYF. DNA for the CDR3: TGTGCCAGCAGTTACTTACAGACAAACTTGGACTACGAGCAGTACTTC.

The V gene is TRBV5-1, the J gene TRBJ2-2; 12 nucleotides line up with TRBD2. Germline V gene data show CDR1 as SGHRS and CDR2 as YFSETQ. J lost 2 bases, V lost 7 bases, and 3 bases had no gene match. The CDR3 has 15 residues. This CDR3 is CASRGLAGNTGELFF. CDR3 DNA sequence: TGCGCCAGCCGAGGACTAGCGGGAAACACCGGGGAGCTGTTTTTT.

V gene TRBV27 combines with J gene TRBJ2-2, with TRBD2 matching over 7 bases. The ends lost 6 bases at V and 4 bases at J; junction bases unmatched: 11. The CDR3 is 16 amino acids. Germline V gene data show CDR1 as MNHEY and CDR2 as SMNVEV (reference sequence). CDR3 coding DNA: TGTGCCAGCAGAAATAGCGGGCCCGTCCCCACCGGGGAGCTGTTTTTT. Translated: CASRNSGPVPTGELFF.

The rearrangement links TRBV5-1 to TRBJ2-3; 8 bases align to TRBD1. Germline loops: CDR1 SGHRS, CDR2 YFSETQ. The CDR3 runs to 15 residues. V gave up 7 bases and J gave up 4 bases; unmatched junction bases: 11. CDR3 region: CASGLTGGGSDTQYF. As DNA, the CDR3 is TGCGCCAGCGGTTTAACAGGGGGTGGTTCAGATACGCAGTATTTT.

The chain employs TRBV28 and TRBJ2-3; D is perhaps TRBD1 (6 bases). V shed 7 bases and J shed 0 bases, with 8 bases lying between them. Germline V lookup: CDR1 MDHEN, CDR2 SYDVKM. This CDR3 is built from 13 residues. This chain's CDR3 is CASNRDSTDTQYF. For the CDR3, the DNA is TGTGCCAGCAACAGGGACAGCACAGATACGCAGTATTTT.

The CDR3 coding sequence is TGTGCCAGCATAGAGTTCGGCAATCAGCCCCAGCATTTT. Protein sequence: CASIEFGNQPQHF. The rearrangement links TRBV6-1 to TRBJ1-5; D remains ambiguous. The CDR3 loop spans 13 amino acids. Germline V lookup: CDR1 MNHNS, CDR2 SASEGT. V lost 7 bases and J lost 2, with 9 bases in between.

This rearrangement joins TRBV28 to TRBJ1-3, with a tentative D call TRBD1 (6 bases). In germline, CDR1 is MDHEN, CDR2 SYDVKM. V was trimmed by 6 bases and J by 1 base, leaving 13 bases between them. The CDR3 covers 15 residues. CDR3 DNA sequence: TGTGCCAGCAGCCTCGATACAGGGTCTGGAAACACCATATATTTT. This encodes CASSLDTGSGNTIYF. The full variable domain, completed using reference TRBV28 and TRBJ1-3, is DVKVTQSSRYLVKRTGEKVFLECVQDMDHENMFWYRQDPGLGLRLIYFSYDVKMKEKGDIPEGYSVSREKKERFSLILESASTNQTSMYLCASSLDTGSGNTIYFGEGSWLTVV.